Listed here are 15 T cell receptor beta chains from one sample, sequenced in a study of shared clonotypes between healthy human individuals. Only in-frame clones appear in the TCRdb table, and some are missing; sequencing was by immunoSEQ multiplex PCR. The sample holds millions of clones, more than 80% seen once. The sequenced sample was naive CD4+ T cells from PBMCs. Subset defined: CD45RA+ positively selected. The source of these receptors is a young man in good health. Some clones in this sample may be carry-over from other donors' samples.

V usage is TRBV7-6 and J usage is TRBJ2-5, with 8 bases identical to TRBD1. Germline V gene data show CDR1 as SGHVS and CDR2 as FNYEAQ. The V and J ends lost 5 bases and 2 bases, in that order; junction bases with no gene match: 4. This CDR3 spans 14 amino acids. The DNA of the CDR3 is TGTGCCAGCAGCCTCGACAGGGGACAAGAGACCCAGTACTTC. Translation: CASSLDRGQETQYF.

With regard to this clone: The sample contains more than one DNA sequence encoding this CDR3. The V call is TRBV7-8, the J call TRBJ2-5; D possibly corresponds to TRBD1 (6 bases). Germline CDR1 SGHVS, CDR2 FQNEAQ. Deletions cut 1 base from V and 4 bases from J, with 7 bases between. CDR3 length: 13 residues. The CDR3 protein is CASSLGRGETQYF. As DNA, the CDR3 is TGTGCCAGCAGCTTAGGCAGGGGAGAGACCCAGTACTTC.

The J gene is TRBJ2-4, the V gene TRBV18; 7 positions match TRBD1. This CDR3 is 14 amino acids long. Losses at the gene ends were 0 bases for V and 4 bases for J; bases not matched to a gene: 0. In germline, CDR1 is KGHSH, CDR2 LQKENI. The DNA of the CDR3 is TGTGCCAGCTCACCACCGGGACAGAAAAACATTCAGTACTTC. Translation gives CASSPPGQKNIQYF.

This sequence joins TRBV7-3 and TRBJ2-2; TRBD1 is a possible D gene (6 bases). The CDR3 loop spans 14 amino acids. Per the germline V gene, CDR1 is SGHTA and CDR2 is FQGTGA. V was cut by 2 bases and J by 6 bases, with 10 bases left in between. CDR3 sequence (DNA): TGTGCCAGCAGCTTATTCCAGGGGCCCGGGGAGCTGTTTTTT. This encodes CASSLFQGPGELFF.

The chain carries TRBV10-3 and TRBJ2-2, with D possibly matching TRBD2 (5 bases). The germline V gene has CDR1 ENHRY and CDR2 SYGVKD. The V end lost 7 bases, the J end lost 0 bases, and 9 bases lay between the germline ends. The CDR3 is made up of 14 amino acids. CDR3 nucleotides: TGTGCCATCATGGACTTGTCGAACACCGGGGAGCTGTTTTTT. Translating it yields CAIMDLSNTGELFF.

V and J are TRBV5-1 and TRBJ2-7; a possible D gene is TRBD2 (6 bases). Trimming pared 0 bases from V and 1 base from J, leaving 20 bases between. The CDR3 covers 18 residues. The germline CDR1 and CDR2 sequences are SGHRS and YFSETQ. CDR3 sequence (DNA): TGCGCCAGCAGCTTGGCATGGGTTGGGACGGGAGCGTCCTACGAGCAGTACTTC. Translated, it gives CASSLAWVGTGASYEQYF.

CDR3 residues: CASSLDRKSSTDTQYF. In DNA, the CDR3 is TGTGCCAGCAGCTTAGACAGGAAATCTAGCACAGATACGCAGTATTTT. The J gene is TRBJ2-3, the V gene TRBV7-9, with D possibly being TRBD1 (5 bases). This CDR3 region has 16 residues. Trimming took off 1 base at V and 0 bases at J, with 11 bases between the two ends. The germline V gene has CDR1 SEHNR and CDR2 FQNEAQ (reference sequence).

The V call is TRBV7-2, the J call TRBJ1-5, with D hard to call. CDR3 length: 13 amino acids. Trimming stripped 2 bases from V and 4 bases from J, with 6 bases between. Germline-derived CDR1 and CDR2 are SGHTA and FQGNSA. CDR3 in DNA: TGTGCCAGCAGCTTATCTCTTAATCAGCCCCAGCATTTT. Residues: CASSLSLNQPQHF. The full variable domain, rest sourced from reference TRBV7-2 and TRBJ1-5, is GAGVSQSPSNKVTEKGKDVELRCDPISGHTALYWYRQSLGQGLEFLIYFQGNSAPDKSGLPSDRFSAERTGGSVSTLTIQRTQQEDSAVYLCASSLSLNQPQHFGDGTRLSIL.

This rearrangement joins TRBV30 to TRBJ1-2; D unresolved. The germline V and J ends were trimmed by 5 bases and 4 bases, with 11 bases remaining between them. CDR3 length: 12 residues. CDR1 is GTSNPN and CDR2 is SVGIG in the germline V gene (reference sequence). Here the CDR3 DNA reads TGTGCCTGGCGGGGAATTGGCTATGGCTACACCTTC. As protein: CAWRGIGYGYTF.

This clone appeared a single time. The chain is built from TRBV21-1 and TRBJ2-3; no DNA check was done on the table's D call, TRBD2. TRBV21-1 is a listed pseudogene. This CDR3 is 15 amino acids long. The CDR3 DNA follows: TGTGCCAGCAGCAGAGTACGCGGGAACACAGATACGCAGTATTTT. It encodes CASSRVRGNTDTQYF.

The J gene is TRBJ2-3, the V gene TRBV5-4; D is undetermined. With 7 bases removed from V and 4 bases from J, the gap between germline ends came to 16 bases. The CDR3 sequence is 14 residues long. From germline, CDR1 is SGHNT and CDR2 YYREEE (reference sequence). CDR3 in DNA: TGTGCCAGCTCGACGGGCAGGTCCTCAGATACGCAGTATTTT. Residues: CASSTGRSSDTQYF.

The CDR3: CSDTIQGNTEAFF. The CDR3 DNA reads as TGCAGCGATACAATCCAGGGGAACACTGAAGCTTTCTTT. The chain carries TRBV29-1 and TRBJ1-1, with a possible D match to TRBD1 (5 bases). V gave up 7 bases and J gave up 1 base, with 13 bases separating them. The CDR3 sequence is 13 residues long. Looked up from germline, CDR1 is SQVTM and CDR2 is ANQGSEA.

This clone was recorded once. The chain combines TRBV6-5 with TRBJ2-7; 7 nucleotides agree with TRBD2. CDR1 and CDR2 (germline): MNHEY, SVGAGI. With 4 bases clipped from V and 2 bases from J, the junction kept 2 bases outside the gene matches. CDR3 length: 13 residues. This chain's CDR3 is CASSSRGAYEQYF. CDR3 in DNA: TGTGCCAGCAGTTCTCGGGGGGCCTACGAGCAGTACTTC.

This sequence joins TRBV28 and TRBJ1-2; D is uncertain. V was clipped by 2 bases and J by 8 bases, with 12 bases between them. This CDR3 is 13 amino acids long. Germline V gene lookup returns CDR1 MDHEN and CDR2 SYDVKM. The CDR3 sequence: CASSLGSGVGYTF. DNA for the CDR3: TGTGCCAGCAGTTTAGGTTCCGGGGTAGGCTACACCTTC.

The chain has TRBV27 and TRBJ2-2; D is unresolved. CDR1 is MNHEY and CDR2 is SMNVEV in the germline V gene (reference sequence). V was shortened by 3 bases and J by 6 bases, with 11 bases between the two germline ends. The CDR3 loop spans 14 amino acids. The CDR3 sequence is CASSFIDSPGELFF. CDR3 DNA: TGTGCCAGCAGTTTTATTGATAGTCCCGGGGAGCTGTTTTTT.